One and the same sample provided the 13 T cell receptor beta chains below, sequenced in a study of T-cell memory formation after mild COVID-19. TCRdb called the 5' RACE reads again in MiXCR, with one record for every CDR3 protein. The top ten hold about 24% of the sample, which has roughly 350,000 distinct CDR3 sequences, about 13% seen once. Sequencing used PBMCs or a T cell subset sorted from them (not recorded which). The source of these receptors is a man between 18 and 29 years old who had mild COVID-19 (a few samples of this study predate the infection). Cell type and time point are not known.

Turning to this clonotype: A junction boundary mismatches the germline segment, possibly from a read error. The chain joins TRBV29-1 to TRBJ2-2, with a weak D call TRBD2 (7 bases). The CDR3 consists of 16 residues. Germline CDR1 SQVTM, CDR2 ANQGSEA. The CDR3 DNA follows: TGCAGCGTGGAAGGACCTACGGGGGGCAACACCGGGGAGCTGTTTTTT. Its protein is CSVEGPTGGNTGELFF.

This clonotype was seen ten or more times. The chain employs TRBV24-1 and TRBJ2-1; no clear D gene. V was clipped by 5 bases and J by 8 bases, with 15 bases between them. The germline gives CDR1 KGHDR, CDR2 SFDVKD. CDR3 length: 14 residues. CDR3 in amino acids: CATSGAAGADEQFF. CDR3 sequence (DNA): TGTGCCACCAGTGGAGCAGCAGGAGCCGATGAGCAGTTCTTC.

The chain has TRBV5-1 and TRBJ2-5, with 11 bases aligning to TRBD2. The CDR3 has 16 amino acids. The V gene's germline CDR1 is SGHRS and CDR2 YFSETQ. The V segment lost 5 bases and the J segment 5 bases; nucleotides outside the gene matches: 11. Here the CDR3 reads CASRGLAGGVEETQYF. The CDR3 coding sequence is TGCGCCAGCAGGGGGCTAGCGGGGGGAGTAGAGGAGACCCAGTACTTC. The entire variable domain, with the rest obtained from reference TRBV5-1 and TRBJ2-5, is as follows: KAGVTQTPRYLIKTRGQQVTLSCSPISGHRSVSWYQQTPGQGLQFLFEYFSETQRNKGNFPGRFSGRQFSNSRSEMNVSTLELGDSALYLCASRGLAGGVEETQYFGPGTRLLVL.

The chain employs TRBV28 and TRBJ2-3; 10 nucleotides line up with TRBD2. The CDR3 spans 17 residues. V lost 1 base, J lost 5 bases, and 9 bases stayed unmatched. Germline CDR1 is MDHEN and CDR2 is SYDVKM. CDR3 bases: TGTGCCAGCAGTTTATACGCTAGCGGGGGTAGGGGAGATACGCAGTATTTT. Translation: CASSLYASGGRGDTQYF.

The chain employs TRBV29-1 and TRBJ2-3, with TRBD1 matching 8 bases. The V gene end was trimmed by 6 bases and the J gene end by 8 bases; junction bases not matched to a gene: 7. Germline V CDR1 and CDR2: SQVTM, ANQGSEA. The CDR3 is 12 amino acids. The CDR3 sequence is CSVPDGQGTQYF. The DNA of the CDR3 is TGCAGCGTGCCCGACGGACAGGGTACGCAGTATTTT.

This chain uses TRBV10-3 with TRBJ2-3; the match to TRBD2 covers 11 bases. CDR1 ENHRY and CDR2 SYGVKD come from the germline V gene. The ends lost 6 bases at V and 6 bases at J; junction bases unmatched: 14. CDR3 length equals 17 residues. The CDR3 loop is CAISSILAGASGDTQYF. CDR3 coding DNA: TGTGCCATCAGCAGTATACTAGCGGGGGCTTCAGGGGATACGCAGTATTTT.

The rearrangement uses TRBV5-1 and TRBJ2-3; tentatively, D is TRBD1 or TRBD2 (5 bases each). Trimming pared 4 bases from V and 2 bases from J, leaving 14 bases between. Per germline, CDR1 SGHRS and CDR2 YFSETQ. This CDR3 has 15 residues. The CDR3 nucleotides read TGCGCCAGCAGCGTCGGGGCAGGGACCACAGATACGCAGTATTTT. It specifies CASSVGAGTTDTQYF.

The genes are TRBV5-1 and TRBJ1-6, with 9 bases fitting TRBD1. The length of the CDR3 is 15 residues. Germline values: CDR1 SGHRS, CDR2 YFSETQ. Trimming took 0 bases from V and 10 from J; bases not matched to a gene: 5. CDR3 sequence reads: CASSLEGQGFSPLHF. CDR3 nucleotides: TGCGCCAGCAGCTTGGAGGGACAGGGCTTCTCACCCCTCCACTTT.

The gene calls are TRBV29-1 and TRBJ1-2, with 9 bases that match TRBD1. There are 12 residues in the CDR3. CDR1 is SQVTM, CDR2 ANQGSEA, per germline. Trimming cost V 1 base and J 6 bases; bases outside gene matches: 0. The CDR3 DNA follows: TGCAGCGTTGAAGGGGACAGGGATGGCTACACCTTC. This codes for CSVEGDRDGYTF.

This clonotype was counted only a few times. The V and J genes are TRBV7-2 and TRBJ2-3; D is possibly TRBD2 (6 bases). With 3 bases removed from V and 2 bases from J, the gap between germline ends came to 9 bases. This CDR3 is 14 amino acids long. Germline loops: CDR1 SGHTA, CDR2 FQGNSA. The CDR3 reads CASSLDYTTDTQYF. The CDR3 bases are TGTGCCAGCAGCTTGGACTACACCACAGATACGCAGTATTTT.

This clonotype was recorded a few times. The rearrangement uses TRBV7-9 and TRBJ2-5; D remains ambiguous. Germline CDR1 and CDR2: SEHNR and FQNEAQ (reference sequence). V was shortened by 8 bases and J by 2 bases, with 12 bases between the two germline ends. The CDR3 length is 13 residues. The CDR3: CASVLGLQETQYF. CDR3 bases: TGTGCCAGCGTCCTGGGGTTACAAGAGACCCAGTACTTC. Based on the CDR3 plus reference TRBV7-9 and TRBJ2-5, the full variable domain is DTGVSQNPRHKITKRGQNVTFRCDPISEHNRLYWYRQTLGQGPEFLTYFQNEAQLEKSRLLSDRFSAERPKGSFSTLEIQRTEQGDSAMYLCASVLGLQETQYFGPGTRLLVL.

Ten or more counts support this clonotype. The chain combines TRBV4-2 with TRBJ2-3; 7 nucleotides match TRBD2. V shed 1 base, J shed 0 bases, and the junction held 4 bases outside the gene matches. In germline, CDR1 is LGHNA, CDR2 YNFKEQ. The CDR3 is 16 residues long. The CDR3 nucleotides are TGTGCCAGCAGCCAAGGGAATAGCGGGAGCACAGATACGCAGTATTTT. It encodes CASSQGNSGSTDTQYF.

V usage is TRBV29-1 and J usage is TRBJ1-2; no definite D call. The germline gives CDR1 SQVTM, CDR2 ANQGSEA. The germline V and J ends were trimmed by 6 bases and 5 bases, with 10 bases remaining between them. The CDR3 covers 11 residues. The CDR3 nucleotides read TGCAGCGTCATGGCCGTTTATGGCTACACCTTC. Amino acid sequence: CSVMAVYGYTF.